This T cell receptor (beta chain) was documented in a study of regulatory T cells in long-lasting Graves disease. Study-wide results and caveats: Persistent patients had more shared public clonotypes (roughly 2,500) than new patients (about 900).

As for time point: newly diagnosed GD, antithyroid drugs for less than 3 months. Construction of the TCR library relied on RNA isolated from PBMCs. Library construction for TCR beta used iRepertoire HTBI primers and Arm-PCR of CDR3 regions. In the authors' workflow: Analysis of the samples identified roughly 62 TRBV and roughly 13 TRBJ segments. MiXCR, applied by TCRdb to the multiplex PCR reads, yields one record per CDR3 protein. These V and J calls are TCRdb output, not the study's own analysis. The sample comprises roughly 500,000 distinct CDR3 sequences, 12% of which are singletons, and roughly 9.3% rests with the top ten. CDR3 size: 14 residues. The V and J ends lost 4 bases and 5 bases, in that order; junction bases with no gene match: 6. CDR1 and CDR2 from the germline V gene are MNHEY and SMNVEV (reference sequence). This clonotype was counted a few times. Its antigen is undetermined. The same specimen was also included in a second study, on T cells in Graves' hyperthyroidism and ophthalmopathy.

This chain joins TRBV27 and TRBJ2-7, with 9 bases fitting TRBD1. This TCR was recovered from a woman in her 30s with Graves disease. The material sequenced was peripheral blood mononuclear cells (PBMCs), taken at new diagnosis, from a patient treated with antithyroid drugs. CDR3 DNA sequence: TGTGCCAGCAGTTACACAGGGGGCCTGAACGAGCAGTACTTC. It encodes CASSYTGGLNEQYF.